This T cell receptor beta chain was recorded in a study of cytomegalovirus exposure and HLA in healthy donors. Study-wide results and limits: Previous analysis showed most TCR beta V segments were productive about 87% or about 30% of the time. Later, an analysis found that common viral pathogens appeared to be linked with several of the most significant clusters. By HLA locus, TCR association rates varied in a later analysis, with DRB1 showing the most and HLA-C the fewest.

A word on this clone: The antigen is unknown.

Use of 60 Vbeta and 13 Jbeta primers characterized the PCR. Produced via immunoSEQ multiplex PCR; TCRdb's table is partial and in-frame only. The sample carries approximately 150,000 clones, about three quarters recorded once. V was cut by 0 bases and J by 7 bases, with 10 bases left in between. The CDR3 runs 13 residues. Germline lookup yields CDR1 SGHRS and CDR2 YFSETQ. This sequence originates from a woman between 35 and 50 years old in good health and CMV-seropositive. The chain has TRBV5-1 and TRBJ1-1; unclear D gene. Specimen: PBMCs. CDR3 nucleotide sequence: TGCGCCAGCAGCTTGGATACACGTTATGAAGCTTTCTTT. Its translation is CASSLDTRYEAFF.